Listed here are 28 T cell receptor beta chains from one sample, sequenced in a study of molecular identifiers for immune sequencing clone quantification. TCRdb re-analysed the PCR reads in MiXCR, keeping a single row per CDR3 protein. This sample has 600,000 to 650,000 distinct CDR3 sequences, with 15% to 20% found just once. The specimen sequenced was naive CD8+ T cells from blood, with Jurkat cell RNA spiked in. Subset described: FACS-sorted CD8+CD4-CCR7+CD45RA+ naive T cells. The source is a human donor in good health. Some libraries in this study had Jurkat cell RNA spiked in.

In its sample, this clonotype was seen many times. The chain recombines TRBV20-1 with TRBJ2-3; 9 bases are a match to TRBD1. From germline, CDR1 is DFQATT and CDR2 SNEGSKA (reference sequence). The CDR3 extends over 15 amino acids. The V and J ends lost 3 bases and 2 bases, in that order; junction bases with no gene match: 6. The CDR3 reads CSARDRGTSTDTQYF. DNA for the CDR3: TGCAGTGCTAGGGACAGGGGAACCTCCACAGATACGCAGTATTTT.

V and J are TRBV7-4 and TRBJ1-6; 7 bases line up with TRBD1. V lost 0 bases, J lost 2 bases, and 13 bases stayed unmatched. The germline CDR1 and CDR2 sequences are SGHVT and SQSDAQ. The CDR3 has 20 residues. The CDR3: CASSLAHRDRPYTYNSPLHF. The CDR3 DNA is TGTGCCAGCAGCTTAGCCCACCGGGACAGACCATACACCTATAATTCACCCCTCCACTTT.

This clonotype showed up many times. The chain uses TRBV27 and TRBJ1-1, with a possible D match to TRBD1 (5 bases). The CDR3 covers 13 residues. CDR1 and CDR2 from the germline V gene are MNHEY and SMNVEV (reference sequence). Trimming took off 5 bases at V and 5 bases at J, with 12 bases between the two ends. CDR3: CASSPGRRTEAFF. The DNA of the CDR3 is TGTGCCAGCAGTCCGGGGCGCAGAACTGAAGCTTTCTTT.

This clonotype has ten or more counts. The genes are TRBV7-9 and TRBJ2-2, with 10 bases identical to TRBD2. The V segment lost 5 bases and the J segment 3 bases; nucleotides outside the gene matches: 6. This CDR3 is 16 amino acids long. CDR1 is SEHNR, CDR2 FQNEAQ, per germline (reference sequence). CDR3 sequence reads: CASSLPLAGDTGELFF. CDR3 nucleotide sequence: TGTGCCAGCAGCCTCCCCCTAGCGGGGGACACCGGGGAGCTGTTTTTT.

Details on this clonotype: This could be a read error, since a much larger clone is one nucleotide away. This chain links TRBV6-6 with TRBJ1-1; D remains unclear. Trimming removed 4 bases at V and 6 bases at J, with 21 bases between. Germline V gives CDR1 MNHNY, CDR2 SVGAGI (reference sequence). The CDR3 is 16 amino acids. CDR3 protein: CASSSDVIEASAEAFF. The CDR3, as DNA: TGTGCCAGCAGTTCGGACGTAATCGAGGCGTCCGCTGAAGCTTTCTTT.

As concerns this clonotype: A clone one base away is much larger, so this may be a read error. The chain combines TRBV7-9 with TRBJ2-7; tentatively, D is TRBD2 (6 bases). CDR1 and CDR2 from the germline V gene are SEHNR and FQNEAQ (reference sequence). This CDR3 spans 14 amino acids. V was cut by 1 base and J by 5 bases, with 12 bases left in between. Here the CDR3 DNA reads TGTGCCAGCAGCTTAGGCGGGGAGTTTCACGAGCAGTACTTC. Translating gives CASSLGGEFHEQYF.

V usage is TRBV7-9 and J usage is TRBJ2-7; D unclear. Trimming stripped 4 bases from V and 0 bases from J, with 7 bases between. This CDR3 has 13 residues. Germline assignment: CDR1 SEHNR and CDR2 FQNEAQ (reference sequence). The CDR3 protein is CASSSTHSYEQYF. In DNA form, the CDR3 reads TGTGCCAGCAGCTCCACCCACTCCTACGAGCAGTACTTC.

This clonotype showed up many times. V is TRBV4-3 and J is TRBJ2-2; the D is unclear. Germline lookup yields CDR1 LGHNA and CDR2 YSLEER. With 0 bases removed from V and 4 bases from J, the gap between germline ends came to 9 bases. The CDR3 is 15 residues long. The CDR3 coding sequence is TGCGCCAGCAGCCAAGAGGCCGGAGTCACCGGGGAGCTGTTTTTT. This translates into CASSQEAGVTGELFF.

The sample holds many counts of this clonotype. The chain combines TRBV11-2 with TRBJ2-7, with a tentative D call TRBD2 (5 bases). The germline V gene has CDR1 SGHAT and CDR2 FQNNGV. This CDR3 has 15 amino acids. Trimming removed 3 bases from V and 1 base from J, with 13 bases in between. In DNA form, the CDR3 reads TGTGCCAGCAGCTTCTCGGACTGGAGTTCCTACGAGCAGTACTTC. This sequence encodes CASSFSDWSSYEQYF.

The chain couples TRBV13 to TRBJ1-2, with 10 bases identical to TRBD1. After removal of 5 bases from V and 9 bases from J, the junction contained 9 bases not matched to a gene. This CDR3 is 14 amino acids long. Germline V gene data show CDR1 as PRHDT and CDR2 as FYEKMQ (reference sequence). CDR3 protein: CASSPVGTGESYTF. The DNA for the CDR3 is TGTGCCAGCAGCCCAGTTGGGACAGGGGAGAGCTACACCTTC.

In its sample, this clonotype was seen many times. V usage is TRBV5-1 and J usage is TRBJ1-1, with no clear D. Between the trimmed V and J ends, which lost 6 bases and 7 bases, there was a span of 13 bases. The CDR3 consists of 12 residues. Germline V gene data show CDR1 as SGHRS and CDR2 as YFSETQ. The CDR3 sequence is CASTLPSNEAFF. For the CDR3, the DNA is TGCGCCAGCACGCTTCCCTCTAATGAAGCTTTCTTT. Combining the CDR3 with reference TRBV5-1 and TRBJ1-1 gives the whole variable domain KAGVTQTPRYLIKTRGQQVTLSCSPISGHRSVSWYQQTPGQGLQFLFEYFSETQRNKGNFPGRFSGRQFSNSRSEMNVSTLELGDSALYLCASTLPSNEAFFGQGTRLTVV.

This clonotype was seen at least ten times. Here the CDR3 reads CASSQDFRTGPTEAFF. The CDR3, as DNA: TGCGCCAGCAGCCAAGATTTTCGGACAGGGCCCACTGAAGCTTTCTTT. V usage is TRBV4-3 and J usage is TRBJ1-1; the match to TRBD1 covers 8 bases. Looked up from germline, CDR1 is LGHNA and CDR2 is YSLEER. The J segment lost 4 bases and the V segment lost 0 bases, leaving 7 bases of the junction unmatched. CDR3 length equals 16 residues.

In its sample, this clonotype was seen many times. The chain combines TRBV5-5 with TRBJ1-5; D not resolved. The V and J ends lost 6 bases and 4 bases respectively, with 11 bases between them. This CDR3 has 13 amino acids. Germline CDR1 reads SGHKS; CDR2 reads YYEKEE (reference sequence). The chain's CDR3 is CASTLMGNQPQHF. The CDR3, as DNA: TGTGCCAGCACCCTGATGGGGAATCAGCCCCAGCATTTT.

This clonotype was detected only a few times. The V and J genes are TRBV29-1 and TRBJ2-7; no clear D. CDR3 length: 16 residues. Germline V gene data show CDR1 as SQVTM and CDR2 as ANQGSEA. Trimming shortened V by 0 bases and J by 2 bases, and 17 bases separated the two germline ends. In nucleotides, the CDR3 is TGCAGCGTTGAAGATACCGACGGGCCCCCGCCCTACGAGCAGTACTTC. It codes for CSVEDTDGPPPYEQYF.

The sample holds a few counts of this clonotype. The junction shows a germline mismatch at one end, possibly a read error. The chain couples TRBV20-1 to TRBJ2-1; no reliable D call. Germline CDR1 is DFQATT and CDR2 is SNEGSKA (reference sequence). There are 12 residues in the CDR3. The CDR3 DNA reads as TGCAGTGCTGGAGACCGCTGGGATGAGCAGTTCTTC. Its translation is CSAGDRWDEQFF.

The sample holds many counts of this clonotype. The chain couples TRBV20-1 to TRBJ1-2; no clear D gene. V lost 0 bases to trimming and J lost 0 bases, with 5 bases between them. CDR3 size: 13 residues. Germline CDR1 reads DFQATT; CDR2 reads SNEGSKA (reference sequence). CDR3 region: CSAREAANYGYTF. DNA of the CDR3: TGCAGTGCTAGAGAAGCAGCTAACTATGGCTACACCTTC.

This chain joins TRBV19 and TRBJ2-7, with D possibly TRBD1 on 6 matching bases. The CDR3 has 13 residues. Per germline, CDR1 LNHDA and CDR2 SQIVND (reference sequence). V dropped 5 bases and J dropped 5 bases, with 13 bases sitting between them. CDR3 sequence: CASSPGRGNEQYF. CDR3 bases: TGTGCCAGTAGTCCGGGCAGGGGCAACGAGCAGTACTTC.

On this clonotype: No conserved phenylalanine or tryptophan is present at the end of the CDR3, so a read error is the likely explanation. The chain carries TRBV5-4 and TRBJ1-1; D ambiguous. The germline CDR1 and CDR2 sequences are SGHNT and YYREEE (reference sequence). With 2 bases removed from V and 4 bases from J, the gap between germline ends came to 9 bases. This CDR3 has 13 residues. The CDR3 nucleotides read TGTGCCAGCAGCTTTGGGGTGTCCACTGAAGCTTTCCTT. Its protein product is CASSFGVSTEAFL.

This clonotype occurred many times. CDR3 sequence (DNA): TGTGCCAGCAGCTTACAGGGCTGGGATGGGGCCAACGTCCTGACTTTC. This encodes CASSLQGWDGANVLTF. The chain employs TRBV7-9 and TRBJ2-6; a possible D gene is TRBD1 (5 bases). Trimming took 2 bases from V and 3 from J, leaving 11 bases between them. The germline V gene has CDR1 SEHNR and CDR2 FQNEAQ (reference sequence). This CDR3 contains 16 residues. The full variable domain, completed using reference TRBV7-9 and TRBJ2-6, is DTGVSQNPRHKITKRGQNVTFRCDPISEHNRLYWYRQTLGQGPEFLTYFQNEAQLEKSRLLSDRFSAERPKGSFSTLEIQRTEQGDSAMYLCASSLQGWDGANVLTFGAGSRLTVL.

The gene calls are TRBV19 and TRBJ2-2; 10 bases align to TRBD2. The CDR3 consists of 16 residues. The V gene end was trimmed by 7 bases and the J gene end by 6 bases; junction bases not matched to a gene: 11. Germline V gene data show CDR1 as LNHDA and CDR2 as SQIVND (reference sequence). The CDR3 DNA reads TGTGCCAGTACCGCAGCTAGCGGGAGTTGGGCCGGGGAGCTGTTTTTT. Its translation: CASTAASGSWAGELFF.

This clonotype was counted ten times or more. V usage is TRBV5-4 and J usage is TRBJ1-1; no clear D gene. Between the trimmed V and J ends, which lost 4 bases and 5 bases, there was a span of 6 bases. Germline V CDR1 and CDR2: SGHNT, YYREEE (reference sequence). CDR3 length: 11 residues. The CDR3 is CASSPRTEAFF. The CDR3 bases are TGTGCCAGCAGCCCCCGGACTGAAGCTTTCTTT.

The chain has TRBV20-1 and TRBJ2-1; D gene unclear. In germline, CDR1 is DFQATT, CDR2 SNEGSKA (reference sequence). This CDR3 contains 14 residues. V was cut by 3 bases and J by 6 bases, with 15 bases left in between. CDR3 residues: CSARNSYLGNEQFF. As DNA, the CDR3 is TGCAGTGCTAGGAACTCCTATCTCGGCAATGAGCAGTTCTTC.

This clonotype was seen only a few times. This chain connects TRBV14 to TRBJ2-1, with TRBD2 matching 12 bases. Trimming removed 0 bases from V and 4 bases from J; junction bases left unmatched: 4. In germline, CDR1 is SGHDN, CDR2 FVKESK. The CDR3 is 17 residues long. The CDR3 coding sequence is TGTGCCAGCAGCCAAGAGGGACTAGCGGGTTTTTACAATGAGCAGTTCTTC. Translating it yields CASSQEGLAGFYNEQFF.

This clonotype occurred a few times. The conserved phenylalanine or tryptophan is not found at the CDR3 terminus, so this likely reflects a read error. The chain couples TRBV12-3 or TRBV12-4 to TRBJ2-2; weak D call: TRBD2 (5 bases). V was shortened by 3 bases and J by 1 base, with 18 bases between the two germline ends. This CDR3 spans 18 amino acids. CDR3 loop: CASSFPHPVSENTGELFS. The CDR3 DNA sequence: TGTGCCAGCAGTTTCCCCCATCCCGTTAGCGAGAACACCGGGGAGCTGTTTTCT.

The chain recombines TRBV13 with TRBJ1-1; perhaps TRBD1 as D (5 bases). The germline V gene has CDR1 PRHDT and CDR2 FYEKMQ (reference sequence). The CDR3 has 15 residues. Trimming cost V 0 bases and J 4 bases, with 12 bases left between them. CDR3 bases: TGTGCCAGCAGCTTAGGCCTGGGGGTGGTCACTGAAGCTTTCTTT. Translated: CASSLGLGVVTEAFF. Full variable domain (rest looked up from reference TRBV13 and TRBJ1-1): AAGVIQSPRHLIKEKRETATLKCYPIPRHDTVYWYQQGPGQDPQFLISFYEKMQSDKGSIPDRFSAQQFSDYHSELNMSSLELGDSALYFCASSLGLGVVTEAFFGQGTRLTVV.

This clonotype was detected ten times or more. The chain combines TRBV27 with TRBJ2-5; D is perhaps TRBD2 (6 bases). CDR3 size: 14 residues. V shed 2 bases and J shed 7 bases, with 14 bases lying between them. Germline assignment: CDR1 MNHEY and CDR2 SMNVEV (reference sequence). CDR3 DNA sequence: TGTGCCAGCAGTTTAGGGGGAGGCCTGAGGACCCAGTACTTC. This translates into CASSLGGGLRTQYF.

At least ten counts were recorded for this clonotype. This sequence joins TRBV6-2 or TRBV6-3 and TRBJ2-3; 10 bases match TRBD2. Per the germline V gene, CDR1 is MNHEY and CDR2 is SVGEGT. The CDR3 loop spans 17 amino acids. V gave up 0 bases and J gave up 0 bases; unmatched junction bases: 3. DNA of the CDR3: TGTGCCAGCAGTTACTCAGCTAGCGGGAGCAGCACAGATACGCAGTATTTT. This gives the protein CASSYSASGSSTDTQYF.

This clonotype was counted ten times or more. The chain employs TRBV12-3 or TRBV12-4 and TRBJ2-3, with 9 bases fitting TRBD1. The CDR3 has 14 residues. With 6 bases clipped from V and 2 bases from J, the junction kept 3 bases outside the gene matches. For the CDR3, the DNA is TGTGCCAGCAGGCGGGACAGGGTCACAGATACGCAGTATTTT. Translating it yields CASRRDRVTDTQYF.